This T cell receptor beta chain emerged from a study of PD-L1 blockade in urothelial cancer. Study as a whole: The year 2014 saw patients start atezolizumab, 1,200 mg intravenously every 3 weeks. Males with bladder-origin urothelial cancer constituted about 90% of the roughly 30 patients. Before enrollment, 0 to 3 chemotherapy regimens had been given to patients. Samples of blood were analyzed 3 weeks (second dose) and 6 weeks after treatment start.

The time point is: pretreatment peripheral blood. Some clones are missing from TCRdb's copy, which holds only in-frame ones; the method was immunoSEQ multiplex PCR. This sample has 32,000 or so clones, with over 75% found just once. A few counts support this clone. This CDR3 is built from 16 residues. Germline V gene sequence: CDR1 KGHSH, CDR2 LQKENI. V was clipped by 1 base and J by 5 bases; unmatched bases: 6. The source is a man aged 55 to 70 with urothelial cancer. This material consisted of PBMCs, taken around atezolizumab (anti-PD-L1) treatment. J is TRBJ2-1 and V is TRBV18, with 9 positions matching TRBD2. CDR3 sequence (DNA): TGTGCCAGCTCACCACAGGGGACTAGCAGCCACAATGAGCAGTTCTTC. Translated, it gives CASSPQGTSSHNEQFF.